One and the same sample provided the 11 T cell receptor beta chains below, sequenced in a study of cytomegalovirus exposure and HLA in healthy donors. Primers for the PCR totalled 60 Vbeta and 13 Jbeta. Using immunoSEQ multiplex PCR, the repertoire was profiled, and TCRdb retains in-frame clones only, with some absent. The sample comprises 120,000 to 150,000 clones, 82% of which are singletons, and 5.7% rests with the top ten. Sequenced: PBMCs. These receptors all come from a young man in good health and CMV-seropositive.

The gene calls are TRBV4-1 and TRBJ1-2, with unresolved D. Germline V lookup: CDR1 MGHRA, CDR2 YSYEKL. The V end lost 3 bases, the J end lost 7 bases, and 12 bases lay between the germline ends. The CDR3 consists of 13 residues. The DNA for the CDR3 is TGCGCCAGCAGCCAGGTACCTCTATCTGGCTACACCTTC. This sequence encodes CASSQVPLSGYTF.

This clone has just a few counts. The chain has TRBV4-2 and TRBJ1-5; 7 bases map to TRBD1. This CDR3 has 17 amino acids. Trimming at V came to 1 base and at J to 0 bases, leaving 6 bases not matched to a gene. Germline V gene sequence: CDR1 LGHNA, CDR2 YNFKEQ. This chain's CDR3 is CASSQGTGINSNQPQHF. CDR3 in DNA: TGTGCCAGCAGCCAAGGGACAGGAATTAATAGCAATCAGCCCCAGCATTTT.

With regard to this clone: The junction departs from germline at one end; a sequencing error may be responsible. The chain carries TRBV15 and TRBJ1-6, with 7 positions matching TRBD1. Germline V CDR1 and CDR2: LNHNV, YYDKDF (reference sequence). The CDR3 has 17 residues. For the CDR3, the DNA is TGTGCCACCAGCAGAGAATTTATCGACAGGGATAATCCACCCCTCCACTTT. Its translation is CATSREFIDRDNPPLHF.

The chain couples TRBV14 to TRBJ2-1; 13 nucleotides match TRBD2. CDR3 length: 17 amino acids. The trim removed 0 bases at V and 4 bases at J, leaving 3 bases unmatched. The germline gives CDR1 SGHDN, CDR2 FVKESK. The CDR3 DNA sequence: TGTGCCAGCAGCCAAGAATGGGGACTAGCGGGATACAATGAGCAGTTCTTC. Encoded protein: CASSQEWGLAGYNEQFF.

The V call is TRBV6-5, the J call TRBJ1-1, with D tentatively TRBD1 (5 bases). Between the trimmed V and J ends, which lost 8 bases and 4 bases, there was a span of 8 bases. The germline CDR1 and CDR2 sequences are MNHEY and SVGAGI. CDR3 length equals 11 residues. The CDR3 bases are TGTGCCAGCGGGAGGGGCACTGAAGCTTTCTTT. Translating it yields CASGRGTEAFF.

As regards this clone: The same CDR3 is also encoded by other DNA sequences in this sample. The gene calls are TRBV9 and TRBJ2-1; 11 positions match TRBD2. V shed 4 bases and J 7 bases; nucleotides not matched to a gene: 4. Germline values: CDR1 SGDLS, CDR2 YYNGEE. CDR3 size: 14 residues. CDR3 nucleotides: TGTGCCAGCAGCTATACTAGCGGGAGTAATGAGCAGTTCTTC. Translating gives CASSYTSGSNEQFF.

The chain combines TRBV27 with TRBJ2-3; perhaps TRBD2 as D (6 bases). Trimming removed 1 base at V and 4 bases at J, with 12 bases between. The germline gives CDR1 MNHEY, CDR2 SMNVEV (reference sequence). CDR3 length: 15 amino acids. The CDR3 bases are TGTGCCAGCAGTTTATATTCTAGCGCTTCAGATACGCAGTATTTT. It translates to CASSLYSSASDTQYF.

The chain uses TRBV6-5 and TRBJ1-6; weak D call: TRBD1 (6 bases). The CDR3 loop spans 14 amino acids. CDR1 and CDR2 (germline): MNHEY, SVGAGI. With 8 bases removed from V and 10 bases from J, the gap between germline ends came to 18 bases. The CDR3 protein is CASSRGRTGSPLHF. The CDR3 DNA sequence: TGTGCCAGCTCACGGGGAAGAACAGGGTCACCCCTCCACTTT.

CDR3 loop: CASSLFSGNTGELFF. Written as DNA, the CDR3 is TGTGCCAGCAGCTTGTTCTCAGGGAATACCGGGGAGCTGTTTTTT. This rearrangement joins TRBV5-6 to TRBJ2-2; D perhaps matches TRBD1 (5 bases). The CDR3 sequence is 15 residues long. The V gene's germline CDR1 is SGHDT and CDR2 YYEEEE. V was clipped by 1 base and J by 5 bases, with 12 bases between them.

J is TRBJ1-1 and V is TRBV15, with 7 positions matching TRBD1. After removal of 2 bases from V and 1 base from J, the junction contained 10 bases not matched to a gene. CDR1 is LNHNV and CDR2 is YYDKDF in the germline V gene (reference sequence). This CDR3 is built from 17 residues. CDR3 DNA sequence: TGTGCCACCAGCAGAACGAGAACAGGGGATGCGAACACTGAAGCTTTCTTT. It encodes CATSRTRTGDANTEAFF.

This chain uses TRBV4-1 with TRBJ1-6; 9 bases agree with TRBD1. CDR3 length: 16 residues. Germline CDR1 MGHRA, CDR2 YSYEKL. J gave up 4 bases and V 1 base, and 2 bases lay outside the gene matches. The CDR3 sequence is CASSQVGTGYNSPLHF. The CDR3 DNA reads TGCGCCAGCAGCCAAGTCGGGACAGGGTATAATTCACCCCTCCACTTT.